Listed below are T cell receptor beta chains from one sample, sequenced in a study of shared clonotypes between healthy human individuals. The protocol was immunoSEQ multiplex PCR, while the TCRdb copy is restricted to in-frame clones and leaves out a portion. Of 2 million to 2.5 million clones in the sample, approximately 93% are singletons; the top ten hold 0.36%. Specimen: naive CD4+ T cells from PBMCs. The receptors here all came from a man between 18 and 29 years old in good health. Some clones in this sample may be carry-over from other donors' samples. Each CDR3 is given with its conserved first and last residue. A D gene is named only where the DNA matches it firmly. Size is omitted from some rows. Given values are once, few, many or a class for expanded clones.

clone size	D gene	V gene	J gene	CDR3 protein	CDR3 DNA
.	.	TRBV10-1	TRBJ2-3	CASTNLGSGRKHLGDTQYF	TGCGCCAGCACCAACCTGGGTAGCGGAAGAAAGCATCTCGGGGATACGCAGTATTTT
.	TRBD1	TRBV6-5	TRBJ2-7	CASSRDRGLTYEQYF	TGTGCCAGCAGCCGAGACAGGGGGCTTACCTACGAGCAGTACTTC
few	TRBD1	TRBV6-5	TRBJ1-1	CASSDPTGAFF	TGTGCCAGCAGTGACCCGACAGGGGCTTTCTTT
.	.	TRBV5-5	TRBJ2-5	CASSLNRAETQYF	TGTGCCAGCAGCTTGAACAGGGCGGAGACCCAGTACTTC
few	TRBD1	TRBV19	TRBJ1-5	CASSIGRGLQPQHF	TGTGCCAGTAGTATCGGCAGGGGGCTTCAGCCCCAGCATTTT
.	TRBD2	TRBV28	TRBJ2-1	CASSSRQGKRTSGFTVDEQFF	TGTGCCAGCAGTTCCCGACAGGGGAAAAGGACTAGCGGGTTTACAGTTGATGAGCAGTTCTTC
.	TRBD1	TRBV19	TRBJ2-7	CASAPGTGGYEQYF	TGTGCCAGCGCACCCGGGACAGGGGGCTACGAGCAGTACTTC
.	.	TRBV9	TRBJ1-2	CASSSYSKGYGYTF	TGTGCCAGCAGTTCCTACAGTAAAGGCTATGGCTACACCTTC
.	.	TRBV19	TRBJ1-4	CASSDGGRFGGKLFF	TGTGCCAGTAGTGACGGAGGACGGTTTGGGGGGAAACTGTTTTTT
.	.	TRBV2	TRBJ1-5	CASSRQDPLGPQHF	TGTGCCAGCAGTAGACAGGACCCTTTAGGGCCCCAGCATTTT
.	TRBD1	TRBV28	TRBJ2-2	CASSLWRTGVTGELFF	TGTGCCAGCAGTTTATGGCGGACAGGGGTCACCGGGGAGCTGTTTTTT
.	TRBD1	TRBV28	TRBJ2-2	CASLRDRPVTGELFF	TGTGCCAGCCTGAGGGACAGGCCGGTCACCGGGGAGCTGTTTTTT
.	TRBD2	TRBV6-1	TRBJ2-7	CASSALTSVRGEQYF	TGTGCCAGCAGTGCACTGACTAGCGTCCGGGGCGAGCAGTACTTC
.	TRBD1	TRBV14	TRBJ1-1	CASSRITGGDEAFF	TGTGCCAGCAGCCGCATCACAGGGGGCGATGAAGCTTTCTTT
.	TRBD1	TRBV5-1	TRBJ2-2	CASSTGQPNTGELFF	TGCGCCAGCAGCACGGGACAGCCGAACACCGGGGAGCTGTTTTTT
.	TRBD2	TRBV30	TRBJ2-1	CAWSVGGLADYNEQFF	TGTGCCTGGAGTGTTGGGGGACTAGCGGACTACAATGAGCAGTTCTTC
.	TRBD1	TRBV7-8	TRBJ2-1	CASSLGRTGFYNEQFF	TGTGCCAGCAGCTTAGGAAGGACAGGGTTCTACAATGAGCAGTTCTTC
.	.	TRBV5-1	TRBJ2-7	CASSLVDPDVSYEQYF	TGCGCCAGCAGCTTGGTCGACCCCGACGTCTCCTACGAGCAGTACTTC
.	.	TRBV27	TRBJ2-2	CASSLNGAAGAGELFF	TGTGCCAGCAGTTTAAACGGCGCCGCAGGGGCCGGGGAGCTGTTTTTT
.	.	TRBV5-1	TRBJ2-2	CASRGGANTGELFF	TGCGCCAGCAGGGGAGGCGCGAACACCGGGGAGCTGTTTTTT
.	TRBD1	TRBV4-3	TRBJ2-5	CASSQVDRGRETQYF	TGCGCCAGCAGCCAAGTGGACAGGGGGAGGGAGACCCAGTACTTC
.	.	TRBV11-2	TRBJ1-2	CASSLQGPQNYGYTF	TGTGCCAGCAGCCTACAAGGCCCTCAGAACTATGGCTACACCTTC
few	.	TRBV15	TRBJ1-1	CATSSSGPLGAFF	TGTGCCACCAGCAGCTCGGGCCCTCTCGGAGCTTTCTTT
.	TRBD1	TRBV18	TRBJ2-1	CASSPLDRGLYNEQFF	TGTGCCAGCTCACCACTGGACAGGGGATTGTACAATGAGCAGTTCTTC
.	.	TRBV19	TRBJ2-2	CASNVGNTGELFF	TGTGCCAGTAACGTCGGCAACACCGGGGAGCTGTTTTTT
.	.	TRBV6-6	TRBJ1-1	CASSYSGDSTEAFF	TGTGCCAGCAGTTACTCGGGGGATAGCACTGAAGCTTTCTTT
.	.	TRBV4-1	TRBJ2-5	CASSQDRTGGDFWETQYF	TGCGCCAGCAGCCAAGATCGAACAGGGGGGGATTTTTGGGAGACCCAGTACTTC
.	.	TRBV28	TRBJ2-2	CASSFWDINTGELFF	TGTGCCAGCAGTTTCTGGGACATAAACACCGGGGAGCTGTTTTTT
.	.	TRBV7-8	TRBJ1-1	CASTYVGVTEAFF	TGTGCCAGCACCTATGTGGGGGTGACTGAAGCTTTCTTT
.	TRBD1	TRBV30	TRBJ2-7	CAWSVDRVVEQYF	TGTGCCTGGAGTGTGGACAGGGTGGTCGAGCAGTACTTC
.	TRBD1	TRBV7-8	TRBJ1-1	CASSPGTGRAFF	TGTGCCAGCAGCCCCGGGACAGGGAGGGCTTTCTTT
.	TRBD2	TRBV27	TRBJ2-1	CASSRTPIAGEGLRNEQFF	TGTGCCAGCAGTCGTACCCCGATAGCGGGAGAGGGTTTAAGGAATGAGCAGTTCTTC
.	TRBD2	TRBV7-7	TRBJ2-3	CASSLTSSDTQYF	TGTGCCAGCAGCTTGACTAGCTCAGATACGCAGTATTTT
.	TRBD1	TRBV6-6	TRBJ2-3	CASKDRGFSTDTQYF	TGTGCCAGCAAAGACAGGGGGTTTAGCACAGATACGCAGTATTTT
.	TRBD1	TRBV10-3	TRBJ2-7	CAIRSDRGGYEQYF	TGTGCCATCAGATCCGACAGGGGGGGATACGAGCAGTACTTC
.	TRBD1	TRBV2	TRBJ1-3	CASNYDRDGNTIYF	TGTGCCAGCAATTACGACAGGGATGGAAACACCATATATTTT
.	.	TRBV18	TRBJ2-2	CASSKQGNTGELFF	TGTGCCAGCTCCAAGCAGGGGAACACCGGGGAGCTGTTTTTT
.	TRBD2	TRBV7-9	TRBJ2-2	CASSRAGTITGELFF	TGTGCCAGCAGTCGAGCCGGGACTATAACCGGGGAGCTGTTTTTT
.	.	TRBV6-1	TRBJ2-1	CASSEGDYSYNEQFF	TGTGCCAGCAGCGAGGGGGACTACTCCTACAATGAGCAGTTCTTC
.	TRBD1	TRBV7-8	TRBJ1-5	CASSLDRGPTPQHF	TGTGCCAGCAGCTTGGACAGGGGGCCTACGCCCCAGCATTTT
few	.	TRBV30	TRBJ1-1	CAWSVYGTEAFF	TGTGCCTGGAGTGTTTATGGGACTGAAGCTTTCTTT
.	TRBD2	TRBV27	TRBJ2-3	CASSLSRGTSGDVTDTQYF	TGTGCCAGCAGTTTATCGAGGGGGACTAGCGGGGACGTTACAGATACGCAGTATTTT
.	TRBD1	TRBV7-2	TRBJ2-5	CASSLEQGETQYF	TGTGCCAGCAGCTTAGAACAGGGGGAGACCCAGTACTTC
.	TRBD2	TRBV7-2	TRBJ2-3	CASRRSGSSTDTQYF	TGTGCCAGCAGACGTAGCGGGAGTAGCACAGATACGCAGTATTTT
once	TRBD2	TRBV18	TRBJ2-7	CASSPLAGEREQYF	TGTGCCAGCTCACCCCTAGCGGGAGAGAGGGAGCAGTACTTC
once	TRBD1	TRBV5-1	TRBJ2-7	CASSLGQGRGSSYEQYF	TGCGCCAGCAGCTTGGGACAGGGAAGAGGTAGCTCCTACGAGCAGTACTTC
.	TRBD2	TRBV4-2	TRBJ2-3	CASSPRLAASTDTQYF	TGTGCCAGCAGCCCGCGACTAGCGGCTAGCACAGATACGCAGTATTTT
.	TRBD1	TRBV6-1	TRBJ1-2	CASRLGQGAYGYTF	TGTGCCAGCAGGCTAGGACAGGGGGCGTATGGCTACACCTTC
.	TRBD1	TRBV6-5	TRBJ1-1	CASSPLGQGKTEAFF	TGTGCCAGCAGCCCCCTGGGACAGGGGAAAACTGAAGCTTTCTTT